This TCR beta chain was found in a study of blood T cell repertoires in COVID-19. Overall study context: Sites in the United States, Italy and Spain provided acute and convalescent COVID-19 samples.

This CDR3 comprises 15 residues. Per germline, CDR1 LGHNA and CDR2 YNFKEQ. V was shortened by 3 bases and J by 4 bases, with 13 bases between the two germline ends. Method: immunoSEQ multiplex PCR; TCRdb's copy keeps in-frame clones and lacks some. There are about 200,000 clones in the sample; approximately 82% occur only once, and about 13% lies in the top ten. The sequenced sample consisted of peripheral blood. The chain joins TRBV4-2 to TRBJ2-1; perhaps TRBD2 as D (5 bases). The clonotype originates from a human donor in a cohort sampled during active COVID-19. CDR3 sequence: CASSQDLTGYNEQFF. The CDR3 DNA reads TGTGCCAGCAGCCAGGACTTAACCGGGTACAATGAGCAGTTCTTC.